This is a list of T cell receptor beta chains from one sample in a study of blood T cell repertoires in COVID-19. This table comes from immunoSEQ multiplex PCR, and its TCRdb copy is limited to in-frame clones, with some not included. There are just over 15,000 clones in the sample; around 81% occur only once, and about 8.9% lies in the top ten. The sequenced material came from peripheral blood. All receptors derive from a human donor in a cohort sampled during active COVID-19. CDR3s include the opening cysteine and the closing phenylalanine or tryptophan. Clone sizes are given selectively: once, few, many, or a class where the clone is expanded.

few TRBV5-6 CASSRGGQGGYYSGNTIYF
. TRBV4-1 CASREGEWGNSPLHF
. TRBV2 CASSEVYVSTEAFF
few TRBV7-2 CASSPNAASALHF
. TRBV15 CATSPAKGVLNYGYTF
. TRBV6-5 CASSPGQGIYEQYF
. TRBV7-2 CASSLIRDTQYF
. TRBV28 CASSQRTGAGNQPQHF
. TRBV28 CASSSPTAGQYF
. TRBV29-1 CSVEQGGTGELFF
. TRBV20-1 CSASSGDEQYF
. TRBV4-2 CASSQVLAGGPDTQYF
medium-sized TRBV7-4 CASSSDSGAPTYEQYF
once TRBV6-2/TRBV6-3 CASSLDRGGELFF
. TRBV7-9 CASSLRGSEAGRYNEQFF
. TRBV9 CASSVGGRGAPPEAFF
medium-sized TRBV19 CASSPLRQGGETQYF
few TRBV6-5 CASAPSGNYNEQFF
. TRBV19 CASSTRLAEAQETQYF
few TRBV6-5 CASRWTYTDTQYF
once TRBV3-1/TRBV3-2 CASSQDILAKNIQYF
. TRBV30 CAWSQDRGRRAFF
. TRBV4-2 CASSHSSGRGYNEQFF
once TRBV3-1/TRBV3-2 CASSQVRGATGELFF
. TRBV5-1 CASSLGQLQGFLYEQYF
once TRBV2 CASSNQGLSTEAFF
. TRBV7-3 CASSLGASGSSYEQYF
. TRBV9 CASSARLSSYNEQFF
. TRBV3-1/TRBV3-2 CASSQESGLSASGGYTF
. TRBV6-5 CASSRSPRNEQFF
. TRBV5-1 CASSLEWDTSTDTQYF
. TRBV29-1 CSASLAVSYNEQFF
. TRBV27 CASRQGWNTGELFF
. TRBV4-2 CASSQGWGVSTDTQYF
. TRBV20-1 CSTRRTEAFF